These 25 T cell receptor beta chains came from one sample sequenced in a study of cytomegalovirus exposure and HLA in healthy donors. The PCR used 60 Vbeta and 13 Jbeta primers. The repertoire was sequenced with immunoSEQ multiplex PCR; TCRdb's copy has only in-frame clones and lacks some. The sample lists more than 95,000 clones; roughly a tenth were seen once. Input material: PBMCs. The source of these receptors is a man in his forties in good health and CMV-seropositive.

The chain recombines TRBV7-8 with TRBJ2-1; the D gene is possibly TRBD2 (5 bases). Between the trimmed V and J ends, which lost 8 bases and 5 bases, there was a span of 13 bases. Germline CDR1 reads SGHVS; CDR2 reads FQNEAQ. This CDR3 has 13 residues. The CDR3 region has the DNA TGTGCCAGCCGCGGGCGGCGTGACAATGAGCAGTTCTTC. Amino acids: CASRGRRDNEQFF.

This clone was picked up a small number of times. This sequence joins TRBV9 and TRBJ2-5; 7 bases match TRBD2. Trimming took 3 bases from V and 5 from J; bases not matched to a gene: 7. CDR3 length: 14 residues. Germline-derived CDR1 and CDR2 are SGDLS and YYNGEE. In nucleotides, the CDR3 is TGTGCCAGCAGCGGTAGCGGGTGGGGGGAGACCCAGTACTTC. Translated: CASSGSGWGETQYF.

This clone was detected only a few times. The V and J genes are TRBV6-6 and TRBJ2-1; TRBD2 aligns across 11 bases. The germline V gene encodes CDR1 MNHNY and CDR2 SVGAGI (reference sequence). V was pared by 5 bases and J by 4 bases, with 7 bases of the junction left unmatched. The CDR3 totals 16 residues. CDR3: CASSHFGTSGYNEQFF. In nucleotides, the CDR3 is TGTGCCAGCAGTCATTTCGGGACTAGCGGATACAATGAGCAGTTCTTC.

This clone showed up just a few times. J is TRBJ1-1 and V is TRBV27; TRBD1 matches at 8 bases. This CDR3 spans 14 amino acids. The germline V gene encodes CDR1 MNHEY and CDR2 SMNVEV (reference sequence). J gave up 3 bases and V 4 bases, and 4 bases lay outside the gene matches. The CDR3 bases are TGTGCCAGCAGTTCAGGACAGGGCGACACTGAAGCTTTCTTT. This translates into CASSSGQGDTEAFF.

The gene calls are TRBV11-2 and TRBJ2-1; 9 bases map to TRBD2. Per germline, CDR1 SGHAT and CDR2 FQNNGV. The V segment lost 5 bases and the J segment 0 bases; nucleotides outside the gene matches: 11. The CDR3 runs 18 residues. CDR3 nucleotide sequence: TGTGCCAGCAGCCCGCTAGCGGGAAGTCTAGGCTCCTACAATGAGCAGTTCTTC. Protein product: CASSPLAGSLGSYNEQFF.

This chain connects TRBV30 to TRBJ2-1, with a weak D call TRBD2 (6 bases). V lost 4 bases, J lost 5 bases, and 15 bases lay in between. The CDR3 is made up of 14 amino acids. Germline CDR1 reads GTSNPN; CDR2 reads SVGIG (reference sequence). The CDR3 loop reads CAWTKFSGDNEQFF. DNA for the CDR3: TGTGCCTGGACGAAATTTAGCGGTGACAATGAGCAGTTCTTC.

This clone appeared a few times. This sequence joins TRBV5-6 and TRBJ2-1, with D possibly matching TRBD1 (5 bases). V was trimmed by 2 bases and J by 10 bases, leaving 31 bases between them. The CDR3 totals 19 residues. Germline CDR1 SGHDT, CDR2 YYEEEE. CDR3 sequence reads: CASSLQSTPLEDWWGEQFF. CDR3 sequence (DNA): TGTGCCAGCAGCTTACAAAGCACTCCTCTCGAAGATTGGTGGGGCGAGCAGTTCTTC.

This clone was seen a few times. The chain is built from TRBV9 and TRBJ2-5; 7 nucleotides agree with TRBD1. The V gene's germline CDR1 is SGDLS and CDR2 YYNGEE. The V segment lost 0 bases and the J segment 2 bases; nucleotides outside the gene matches: 4. This CDR3 has 15 residues. The CDR3 DNA is TGTGCCAGCAGCGTAGGGGAGACAGGGCAAGAGACCCAGTACTTC. This translates into CASSVGETGQETQYF.

The gene calls are TRBV21-1 and TRBJ2-5; the tabulated D call, TRBD1, remains unverified against the DNA. TRBV21-1 is annotated as a pseudogene. The CDR3 covers 17 residues. CDR3 nucleotides: TGTGCCAGCAGCAAAGTAGAGACAGGGGAATACCAAGAGACCCAGTACTTC. It encodes CASSKVETGEYQETQYF.

This sequence joins TRBV5-6 and TRBJ2-1; 7 positions agree with TRBD2. CDR3 length equals 18 residues. Germline V gene data show CDR1 as SGHDT and CDR2 as YYEEEE. V lost 6 bases, J lost 0 bases, and 15 bases stayed unmatched. The CDR3 DNA follows: TGTGCCAGCACCATAGGACTAGTCAAAACCAGCTCCTACAATGAGCAGTTCTTC. Translated, it gives CASTIGLVKTSSYNEQFF.

The chain carries TRBV19 and TRBJ2-5, with 7 bases matching TRBD1. Germline V gene sequence: CDR1 LNHDA, CDR2 SQIVND (reference sequence). This CDR3 has 15 amino acids. V lost 6 bases and J lost 5; bases outside the gene matches: 12. The CDR3 DNA is TGTGCCAGTAGGGCAGATACAGGGGTCAGGGAGACCCAGTACTTC. Encoded protein: CASRADTGVRETQYF.

There are a few counts of this clone. The chain uses TRBV6-6 and TRBJ1-4, with 7 bases identical to TRBD1. Trimming at V came to 4 bases and at J to 6 bases, leaving 8 bases not matched to a gene. Germline values: CDR1 MNHNY, CDR2 SVGAGI (reference sequence). The CDR3 is 15 residues long. CDR3 sequence reads: CASSLAGTEDEKLFF. CDR3 sequence (DNA): TGTGCCAGCAGTTTAGCAGGGACAGAAGATGAAAAACTGTTTTTT.

This clone was observed a few times. The chain recombines TRBV9 with TRBJ2-7, with 12 bases that match TRBD2. The CDR3 sequence is 15 residues long. Germline CDR1 reads SGDLS; CDR2 reads YYNGEE. The V and J ends lost 0 bases and 6 bases, in that order; junction bases with no gene match: 4. CDR3 region: CASSVAGLAGTEQYF. CDR3 sequence (DNA): TGTGCCAGCAGCGTAGCCGGACTAGCGGGAACCGAGCAGTACTTC.

The rearrangement uses TRBV5-1 and TRBJ1-2; D perhaps matches TRBD1 (6 bases). V lost 4 bases and J 4 bases, leaving 17 bases between the germline ends. CDR3 length equals 15 residues. Germline CDR1 reads SGHRS; CDR2 reads YFSETQ. Here the CDR3 reads CASSTADRTLYGYTF. DNA for the CDR3: TGCGCCAGCAGCACCGCAGACAGGACCCTCTATGGCTACACCTTC.

The V gene is TRBV7-2, the J gene TRBJ2-2; 7 bases align to TRBD1. V lost 3 bases and J lost 2; bases outside the gene matches: 6. This CDR3 region has 16 residues. CDR1 is SGHTA and CDR2 is FQGNSA in the germline V gene. The CDR3 here is CASSLRQGYNTGELFF. The CDR3 bases are TGTGCCAGCAGCTTGCGACAGGGCTATAACACCGGGGAGCTGTTTTTT.

This clone occurred many times. The chain is built from TRBV30 and TRBJ1-2, with D possibly TRBD1 on 5 matching bases. From germline, CDR1 is GTSNPN and CDR2 SVGIG (reference sequence). The CDR3 loop spans 13 amino acids. With 3 bases removed from V and 2 bases from J, the gap between germline ends came to 10 bases. In DNA, the CDR3 is TGTGCCTGGAGCCCACGGGGGAACTATGGCTACACCTTC. Amino acids: CAWSPRGNYGYTF. The whole variable domain, remainder taken from reference TRBV30 and TRBJ1-2, is SQTIHQWPATLVQPVGSPLSLECTVEGTSNPNLYWYRQAAGRGLQLLFYSVGIGQISSEVPQNLSASRPQDRQFILSSKKLLLSDSGFYLCAWSPRGNYGYTFGSGTRLTVV.

The table lists this clone with a few counts. The V gene is TRBV7-2, the J gene TRBJ2-2; D remains ambiguous. Germline CDR1 and CDR2: SGHTA and FQGNSA. The CDR3 consists of 15 residues. Trimming pared 3 bases from V and 3 bases from J, leaving 11 bases between. Here the CDR3 reads CASSFHPTYTGELFF. For the CDR3, the DNA is TGTGCCAGCAGCTTTCACCCCACTTACACCGGGGAGCTGTTTTTT.

This chain joins TRBV6-1 and TRBJ1-5; possible D gene TRBD1, 5 bases. The CDR3 spans 13 residues. CDR1 and CDR2 (germline): MNHNS, SASEGT. The V and J ends lost 7 bases and 2 bases respectively, with 9 bases between them. The CDR3 bases are TGTGCCAGCACGACAGTACGCAATCAGCCCCAGCATTTT. It specifies CASTTVRNQPQHF.

This clone was counted between two and nine times. The CDR3 here is CASSSGIGNEKLFF. CDR3 DNA sequence: TGTGCCAGCAGCTCGGGGATTGGGAATGAAAAACTGTTTTTT. The chain uses TRBV11-2 and TRBJ1-4; D not resolved. V lost 4 bases, J lost 5 bases, and 11 bases lay in between. This CDR3 contains 14 residues. The germline gives CDR1 SGHAT, CDR2 FQNNGV.

This chain uses TRBV5-4 with TRBJ2-1; the D gene is possibly TRBD2 (5 bases). With 0 bases removed from V and 9 bases from J, the gap between germline ends came to 7 bases. The CDR3 loop spans 12 amino acids. From germline, CDR1 is SGHNT and CDR2 YYREEE (reference sequence). The CDR3 sequence is CASSLDGVEQFF. CDR3 nucleotide sequence: TGTGCCAGCAGCTTGGACGGGGTTGAGCAGTTCTTC.

The V call is TRBV6-6, the J call TRBJ1-1, with 7 bases fitting TRBD1. Germline V lookup: CDR1 MNHNY, CDR2 SVGAGI (reference sequence). Trimming cost V 5 bases and J 4 bases; bases outside gene matches: 4. CDR3 length equals 13 residues. In nucleotides, the CDR3 is TGTGCCAGCAGTCTAGGGGGCCCCACTGAAGCTTTCTTT. This translates into CASSLGGPTEAFF.

This clone has more than one count but fewer than ten. V and J are TRBV29-1 and TRBJ2-3, with 11 positions matching TRBD1. This CDR3 is 14 amino acids long. CDR1 is SQVTM and CDR2 is ANQGSEA in the germline V gene. V shed 6 bases, J shed 6 bases, and the junction held 8 bases outside the gene matches. CDR3 in amino acids: CSVTPGQGVDTQYF. The CDR3, as DNA: TGCAGCGTAACCCCGGGACAGGGGGTTGATACGCAGTATTTT.

The V gene is TRBV4-2, the J gene TRBJ2-7; 7 positions match TRBD1. The trim removed 3 bases at V and 1 base at J, leaving 3 bases unmatched. This CDR3 is built from 14 residues. The germline V gene encodes CDR1 LGHNA and CDR2 YNFKEQ. CDR3 nucleotide sequence: TGTGCCAGCAGCCACCCGGGACAGTCCTACGAGCAGTACTTC. It codes for CASSHPGQSYEQYF.

The CDR3 reads CASSLGTGADTQYF. CDR3 nucleotides: TGTGCCAGCAGCTTGGGGACAGGGGCGGATACGCAGTATTTT. The chain combines TRBV5-6 with TRBJ2-3; 9 bases fit TRBD1. There are 14 residues in the CDR3. Germline values: CDR1 SGHDT, CDR2 YYEEEE. Germline trimming cut 0 bases from V and 6 bases from J; bases unmatched to any gene: 2.

This clone was seen a few times. The rearrangement links TRBV6-5 to TRBJ2-7, with D possibly being TRBD2 (6 bases). CDR1 is MNHEY and CDR2 is SVGAGI in the germline V gene. The V end lost 2 bases, the J end lost 3 bases, and 14 bases lay between the germline ends. This CDR3 spans 15 amino acids. DNA for the CDR3: TGTGCCAGCAGTTACGGAGGGTCCCCGGGCTACGAGCAGTACTTC. Encoded protein: CASSYGGSPGYEQYF.